This is a list of T cell receptor beta chains from one sample in a study of regulatory T cells in long-lasting Graves disease. TCRdb independently ran MiXCR on the multiplex PCR reads; one entry per CDR3 protein. The sample consists of approximately 360,000 distinct CDR3 sequences, about 10% of them appearing once. The same data also contributed to another study, on T cells in Graves' hyperthyroidism and ophthalmopathy.

The material sequenced was peripheral blood mononuclear cells (PBMCs), taken at new diagnosis, from a patient treated with antithyroid drugs. The receptor source for this set is a woman aged 18-35 years with Graves disease. Each CDR3 is given with its conserved first and last residue. Fields, in order: D gene, clone size, V gene, J gene, CDR3 DNA, CDR3 protein. The D gene is left open where the match is weak. Clone size, where shown, is once, few, many, or a class for clones that have expanded.

D: -
size: once
V: TRBV6-2/TRBV6-3
J: TRBJ2-5
DNA: TGTGCCAGCAGTTACAGTGGGACCCACCAAGAGACCCAGTACTTC
CDR3: CASSYSGTHQETQYF

D: TRBD2
size: many
V: TRBV20-1
J: TRBJ2-1
DNA: TGCAGTGCTAGAGATCAAGCGGGAGGGCGCAATGAGCAGTTCTTC
CDR3: CSARDQAGGRNEQFF

D: -
size: many
V: TRBV2
J: TRBJ2-7
DNA: TGTGCCAGCAGACTAACAGGAGGGGTGCAGTACTTC
CDR3: CASRLTGGVQYF

D: TRBD2
size: many
V: TRBV28
J: TRBJ2-3
DNA: TGTGCCAGCAGTTTCCCCATTGGACTAGCGGGAGACACAGATACGCAGTATTTT
CDR3: CASSFPIGLAGDTDTQYF

D: -
size: many
V: TRBV7-2
J: TRBJ1-4
DNA: TGTGCCAGCAGCCCTCCAACTAATGAAAAACTGTTTTTT
CDR3: CASSPPTNEKLFF

D: TRBD2
size: -
V: TRBV7-2
J: TRBJ2-5
DNA: TGTGCCAGCAGCTATACCGGGACTAAACAAGAGACCCAGTACTTC
CDR3: CASSYTGTKQETQYF

D: -
size: many
V: TRBV20-1
J: TRBJ2-1
DNA: TGCAGTGCTTCTGGACTCCCTCGAAGCTCCTACAATGAGCAGTTCTTC
CDR3: CSASGLPRSSYNEQFF

D: TRBD2
size: -
V: TRBV27
J: TRBJ2-3
DNA: TGTGCCAGCAGTTTATACCTAGCGGGGCCCGCCAGGCAGTATTTT
CDR3: CASSLYLAGPARQYF

D: -
size: many
V: TRBV12-3/TRBV12-4
J: TRBJ1-1
DNA: TGTGCCAGCAGTTTGGGGAGTAACTATCTGGGCACTGAAGCTTTCTTT
CDR3: CASSLGSNYLGTEAFF

D: -
size: -
V: TRBV4-2
J: TRBJ1-4
DNA: TGTGCCAGCTGGTCAGGTTTTGTAAATGAAAAACTGTTTTTT
CDR3: CASWSGFVNEKLFF

D: -
size: -
V: TRBV19
J: TRBJ2-4
DNA: TGTGCCAGTAGTGGGCGTCGGGGAGACCCTACGAACATTCAGTACTTC
CDR3: CASSGRRGDPTNIQYF

D: -
size: many
V: TRBV7-2
J: TRBJ2-7
DNA: TGTGCCAGCAGCTCCGGGACTTTCTACGAGCAGTACTTC
CDR3: CASSSGTFYEQYF

D: TRBD2
size: -
V: TRBV2
J: TRBJ2-2
DNA: TGTGCCAGCCGGACTAGCGGGAGTCACACCGGGGAGCTGTTTTTT
CDR3: CASRTSGSHTGELFF

D: -
size: few
V: TRBV7-2
J: TRBJ1-1
DNA: TGTGCCAGCAGCTTAGATGGGGAACCGCACACTGAAGCTTTCTTT
CDR3: CASSLDGEPHTEAFF

D: -
size: many
V: TRBV11-2
J: TRBJ2-5
DNA: TGTGCCAGCAGCCCCCTAGACGGGTATGCGGAGACCCAGTACTTC
CDR3: CASSPLDGYAETQYF

D: -
size: many
V: TRBV5-5
J: TRBJ1-5
DNA: TGTGCCAGCAGCTTGACAGGCCCCAGTAGCAATCAGCCCCAGCATTTT
CDR3: CASSLTGPSSNQPQHF

D: TRBD1
size: few
V: TRBV6-1
J: TRBJ1-4
DNA: TGTGCCAGCAGGGACTTGGGACAGCTTAATGAAAAACTGTTTTTT
CDR3: CASRDLGQLNEKLFF

D: TRBD2
size: -
V: TRBV7-9
J: TRBJ2-2
DNA: TGTGCCAGCAGTCTAAGAGCGGGAGTTTCCACCGGGGAGCTGTTTTTT
CDR3: CASSLRAGVSTGELFF

D: -
size: many
V: TRBV10-3
J: TRBJ1-1
DNA: TGTGCCATCAGTGGAAAGGGGTCCACGGATGAAGCTTTCTTT
CDR3: CAISGKGSTDEAFF

D: -
size: many
V: TRBV6-2/TRBV6-3
J: TRBJ2-2
DNA: TGTGCCAGCACGCCCCGTCTAGAGAAACCCAACACCGGGGAGCTGTTTTTT
CDR3: CASTPRLEKPNTGELFF

D: -
size: many
V: TRBV20-1
J: TRBJ1-5
DNA: TGCAGTGCTAGTTCCTGGGACGACAATCAGCCCCAGCATTTT
CDR3: CSASSWDDNQPQHF

D: -
size: many
V: TRBV10-3
J: TRBJ2-1
DNA: TGTGCCATCAGTGTTGGTATCTACAATGAGCAGTTCTTC
CDR3: CAISVGIYNEQFF

D: -
size: few
V: TRBV5-6
J: TRBJ1-1
DNA: TGTGCCAGCAGCCCGGGGCGACGGCCGATGAACACTGAAGCTTTCTTT
CDR3: CASSPGRRPMNTEAFF

D: TRBD1
size: many
V: TRBV10-3
J: TRBJ2-5
DNA: TGTGCCATCAGGGACAGGGAACCATGGGAGACCCAGTACTTC
CDR3: CAIRDREPWETQYF

D: -
size: many
V: TRBV12-3/TRBV12-4
J: TRBJ1-3
DNA: TGTGCCAGCAGCCCCTCCGGACAGTTCTTCTCTGGAAACACCATATATTTT
CDR3: CASSPSGQFFSGNTIYF

D: TRBD2
size: many
V: TRBV29-1
J: TRBJ2-7
DNA: TGCAGCGCCGAACTAGCGGGAGCCACCTACGAGCAGTACTTC
CDR3: CSAELAGATYEQYF

D: TRBD2
size: many
V: TRBV12-3/TRBV12-4
J: TRBJ2-5
DNA: TGTGCCAGCAGTTTGTCCTTGGGTCGAGCGGGGGGGCCTTTGGAGACCCAGTACTTC
CDR3: CASSLSLGRAGGPLETQYF

D: -
size: many
V: TRBV20-1
J: TRBJ2-1
DNA: TGCAGTGCTAGAGAGACAGAAAACAATGAGCAGTTCTTC
CDR3: CSARETENNEQFF

D: -
size: few
V: TRBV20-1
J: TRBJ2-1
DNA: TGCAGTGCTAGGGAACAGAGCTCCTACAATGAGCAGTTCTTC
CDR3: CSAREQSSYNEQFF

D: -
size: -
V: TRBV4-1
J: TRBJ2-3
DNA: TGCGCCAGCAGCCAAGTAACACGGGAAGATACGCAGTATTTT
CDR3: CASSQVTREDTQYF

D: -
size: few
V: TRBV27
J: TRBJ2-5
DNA: TGTGCCAGCAGTCCCGGGACTTCTACAAGAGAAGAGACCCAGTACTTC
CDR3: CASSPGTSTREETQYF

D: -
size: many
V: TRBV6-1
J: TRBJ1-3
DNA: TGTGCCAGCAGTGAAAGGGCCGTGGGAGGAAACACCATATATTTT
CDR3: CASSERAVGGNTIYF

D: -
size: -
V: TRBV20-1
J: TRBJ1-1
DNA: TGCAGTGCTATTGGGGGGGTGAACACTGAAGCTTTCTTT
CDR3: CSAIGGVNTEAFF

D: -
size: many
V: TRBV20-1
J: TRBJ1-3
DNA: TGCAGTGCCAAGGTCGGGGCGTATGGAGGTGGAAACACCATATATTTT
CDR3: CSAKVGAYGGGNTIYF

D: TRBD1
size: many
V: TRBV10-2
J: TRBJ2-7
DNA: TGCGCCAGCAGTGAGGGGTTGGAGACAGGGGTTTTATCCTTCTACGAGCAGTACTTC
CDR3: CASSEGLETGVLSFYEQYF

D: -
size: -
V: TRBV20-1
J: TRBJ2-1
DNA: TGCAGTGCTAGAGATCTAACAGGGTTAAGCTCCTACAATGAGCAGTCCTTC
CDR3: CSARDLTGLSSYNEQSF

D: TRBD1
size: -
V: TRBV6-1
J: TRBJ2-5
DNA: TGTGCCACGACAGGGGCCGAGACCCAGTACTTC
CDR3: CATTGAETQYF

D: -
size: many
V: TRBV27
J: TRBJ1-5
DNA: TGTGCCAGCAGTTACTCGGGTCAGCCCCAGCATTTT
CDR3: CASSYSGQPQHF

D: TRBD2
size: many
V: TRBV7-3
J: TRBJ2-7
DNA: TGTGCCAGCAGCTTAACTGGGACTAGCGGACCCTACGAGCAGTACTTC
CDR3: CASSLTGTSGPYEQYF

D: -
size: many
V: TRBV6-9
J: TRBJ1-4
DNA: TGTGCCAGCAGTTCTTTTGCAGGGGAGGAAAAACTGTTTTTT
CDR3: CASSSFAGEEKLFF

D: TRBD2
size: few
V: TRBV27
J: TRBJ2-1
DNA: TGTGCCAGCAGTTTATCGCGGGAGGCCTCCTACAATGAGCAGTTCTTC
CDR3: CASSLSREASYNEQFF

D: TRBD1
size: many
V: TRBV7-6
J: TRBJ2-1
DNA: TGTGCCAGCAGCTGGTGGGGACAGGGCTACAATGAGCAGTTCTTC
CDR3: CASSWWGQGYNEQFF

D: -
size: many
V: TRBV12-3/TRBV12-4
J: TRBJ1-2
DNA: TGTGCCAGCAGTGTTCGACAGACTTATAACTATGGCTACACCTTC
CDR3: CASSVRQTYNYGYTF

D: -
size: many
V: TRBV20-1
J: TRBJ1-1
DNA: TGCAGTGCTGTAGGCGGTAACACTGAAGCTTTCTTT
CDR3: CSAVGGNTEAFF

D: -
size: few
V: TRBV7-8
J: TRBJ2-7
DNA: TGTGCCAGTAGCTTAAGGGTTCACTCCTACGAGCAGTACTTC
CDR3: CASSLRVHSYEQYF

D: -
size: many
V: TRBV30
J: TRBJ2-4
DNA: TGTGCCTGGACGGGGGTTGGAGGTTACATTCAGTACTTC
CDR3: CAWTGVGGYIQYF

D: -
size: many
V: TRBV28
J: TRBJ2-7
DNA: TGTGCCAGCAAGGAGGGGGCGGACTACGAGCAGTACTTC
CDR3: CASKEGADYEQYF

D: -
size: many
V: TRBV9
J: TRBJ2-3
DNA: TGTGCCAGCAGCGGGGGTGCGGTGGCAGATACGCAGTATTTT
CDR3: CASSGGAVADTQYF

D: -
size: -
V: TRBV7-9
J: TRBJ2-2
DNA: TGTGCCAGCAGCTTACACCTCCCGAACACCGGGGAGCTGTTTTTT
CDR3: CASSLHLPNTGELFF

D: -
size: many
V: TRBV20-1
J: TRBJ2-1
DNA: TGCAGTGCTAGGGCCAATGAGCAGTTCTTC
CDR3: CSARANEQFF

D: -
size: -
V: TRBV18
J: TRBJ1-1
DNA: TGTGCCAGCTCACCAGGGGAAGGGTGGTTTGAAGCTTTCTTT
CDR3: CASSPGEGWFEAFF

D: TRBD2
size: few
V: TRBV5-1
J: TRBJ2-1
DNA: TGCGCCAGCAGCCCGCGGGGACTAGCTGGATACAATGAGCAGTTCTTC
CDR3: CASSPRGLAGYNEQFF

D: -
size: -
V: TRBV7-6
J: TRBJ2-1
DNA: TGTGCCAGCAGCTTAATAGGATCCTACAATGAGCAGTTCTTC
CDR3: CASSLIGSYNEQFF

D: -
size: few
V: TRBV6-1
J: TRBJ2-5
DNA: TGTGCCAGCAGTCCCTGGGCTAGCGTCGGAGAGACCCAGTACTTC
CDR3: CASSPWASVGETQYF

D: -
size: many
V: TRBV6-5
J: TRBJ1-1
DNA: TGTGCCAGCAGTTACAACAGATTGTACACTGAAGCTTTCTTT
CDR3: CASSYNRLYTEAFF

D: TRBD2
size: many
V: TRBV10-3
J: TRBJ2-7
DNA: TGTGCCATCAGCCCCCCGGGACTAGCGGGAGGGACCTACGAGCAGTACTTC
CDR3: CAISPPGLAGGTYEQYF

D: TRBD1
size: many
V: TRBV9
J: TRBJ2-2
DNA: TGTGCCAGCAGCGCCGGGGCGACAGGGATTAACACCGGGGAGCTGTTTTTT
CDR3: CASSAGATGINTGELFF

D: -
size: many
V: TRBV27
J: TRBJ1-2
DNA: TGTGCCAGCAGTTTATGGGCCGACGACAGGTCTAACTATGGCTACACCTTC
CDR3: CASSLWADDRSNYGYTF